One and the same sample provided the 10 T cell receptor beta chains below, sequenced in a study of molecular identifiers for immune sequencing clone quantification. TCRdb re-called the PCR reads with MiXCR, one entry per CDR3 protein. Of about 640,000 distinct CDR3 sequences in the sample, 15% to 20% were seen once. Sequenced: naive CD8+ T cells from blood, with Jurkat cell RNA spiked in. As to subset: FACS-sorted CD8+CD4-CCR7+CD45RA+ naive T cells. These receptors came from a human donor in good health. Some libraries in this study had Jurkat cell RNA spiked in.

This clonotype was detected only a few times. This chain connects TRBV6-2 or TRBV6-3 to TRBJ1-1, with a possible D match to TRBD1 (5 bases). CDR3 length equals 17 residues. CDR1 MNHEY and CDR2 SVGEGT come from the germline V gene. Trimming stripped 2 bases from V and 1 base from J, with 17 bases between. CDR3 amino acids: CASSYVSFGGSNTEAFF. The CDR3 DNA reads as TGTGCCAGCAGTTACGTGTCCTTCGGGGGTTCGAACACTGAAGCTTTCTTT.

The table lists this clonotype with a few counts. A much larger clone is a single base away; this may be a read error. The CDR3 here is CASSEALHGPAGYAQYF. CDR3 nucleotide sequence: TGTGCCAGCAGTGAAGCGCTTCACGGACCAGCGGGGTACGCGCAGTATTTT. The chain joins TRBV2 to TRBJ2-3, with TRBD2 matching 7 bases. The germline gives CDR1 SNHLY, CDR2 FYNNEI. After removal of 0 bases from V and 10 bases from J, the junction contained 16 bases not matched to a gene. The CDR3 is 17 amino acids.

In its sample, this clonotype was seen many times. V and J are TRBV6-5 and TRBJ1-1; D might be TRBD1 (5 bases). V shed 5 bases and J shed 5 bases, with 12 bases lying between them. Germline values: CDR1 MNHEY, CDR2 SVGAGI. The CDR3 length is 13 residues. The CDR3: CASSEGLRTEAFF. CDR3 DNA: TGTGCCAGCAGTGAGGGACTTCGGACTGAAGCTTTCTTT.

In its sample, this clonotype was seen many times. V and J are TRBV27 and TRBJ2-3; 8 nucleotides line up with TRBD2. Trimming took 2 bases from V and 1 from J; bases not matched to a gene: 5. This CDR3 comprises 16 residues. Germline V gene lookup returns CDR1 MNHEY and CDR2 SMNVEV (reference sequence). The CDR3 bases are TGTGCCAGCAGTTTAACCGGGACTAGTGGCACAGATACGCAGTATTTT. Protein product: CASSLTGTSGTDTQYF.

This clonotype was counted only a few times. The chain joins TRBV20-1 to TRBJ2-7, with 7 bases identical to TRBD2. The CDR3 loop spans 14 amino acids. J was trimmed by 2 bases and V by 2 bases; bases with no gene match: 6. Germline V gene lookup returns CDR1 DFQATT and CDR2 SNEGSKA (reference sequence). For the CDR3, the DNA is TGCAGTGCTAGAAGGCTAGCGGAGACCTACGAGCAGTACTTC. It encodes CSARRLAETYEQYF.

There are many counts of this clonotype. The J gene is TRBJ1-3, the V gene TRBV7-9; D call uncertain. Germline CDR1 and CDR2: SEHNR and FQNEAQ (reference sequence). This CDR3 has 15 residues. V was shortened by 4 bases and J by 0 bases, with 10 bases between the two germline ends. The CDR3 DNA is TGTGCCAGCAGCTCAGGACGGATCTCTGGAAACACCATATATTTT. This gives the protein CASSSGRISGNTIYF.

The chain is built from TRBV30 and TRBJ2-3, with D possibly matching TRBD1 (6 bases). This CDR3 comprises 16 residues. Germline CDR1 and CDR2: GTSNPN and SVGIG (reference sequence). V was cut by 5 bases and J by 0 bases, with 18 bases left in between. CDR3 residues: CAWGSGTLISTDTQYF. The CDR3, as DNA: TGTGCCTGGGGGTCCGGGACACTCATTAGCACAGATACGCAGTATTTT.

Turning to this clonotype: A single base separates this from a much larger clone, so it may be a read error. This chain links TRBV19 with TRBJ2-1; the D is unclear. The CDR3 contains 12 residues. CDR1 is LNHDA, CDR2 SQIVND, per germline (reference sequence). The CDR3 nucleotides are TGTGCCAGTAGTATGCCGCCCAATGAGCAGCTCTTC. Translating it yields CASSMPPNEQLF. Full variable domain (remainder filled in from reference TRBV19 and TRBJ2-1): DGGITQSPKYLFRKEGQNVTLSCEQNLNHDAMYWYRQDPGQGLRLIYYSQIVNDFQKGDIAEGYSVSREKKESFPLTVTSAQKNPTAFYLCASSMPPNEQLFGPGTRLTVL.

Concerning this clonotype itself: This could be a read error, since a much larger clone is one nucleotide away. The chain couples TRBV5-5 to TRBJ1-5; the D is unclear. Germline V gene lookup returns CDR1 SGHKS and CDR2 YYEKEE (reference sequence). The CDR3 covers 16 residues. CDR3 protein: CASSLAASEYNQSQHF. For the CDR3, the DNA is TGTGCCAGCAGCTTGGCGGCGTCTGAATACAATCAGTCCCAGCATTTT.

This clonotype was picked up many times. The V and J genes are TRBV5-1 and TRBJ2-7; D possibly corresponds to TRBD1 (5 bases). Looked up from germline, CDR1 is SGHRS and CDR2 is YFSETQ. V was clipped by 0 bases and J by 5 bases, with 12 bases between them. This CDR3 region has 14 residues. CDR3 DNA sequence: TGCGCCAGCAGCTTGGGGCAGGGAATTGACGAGCAGTACTTC. It is translated as CASSLGQGIDEQYF.